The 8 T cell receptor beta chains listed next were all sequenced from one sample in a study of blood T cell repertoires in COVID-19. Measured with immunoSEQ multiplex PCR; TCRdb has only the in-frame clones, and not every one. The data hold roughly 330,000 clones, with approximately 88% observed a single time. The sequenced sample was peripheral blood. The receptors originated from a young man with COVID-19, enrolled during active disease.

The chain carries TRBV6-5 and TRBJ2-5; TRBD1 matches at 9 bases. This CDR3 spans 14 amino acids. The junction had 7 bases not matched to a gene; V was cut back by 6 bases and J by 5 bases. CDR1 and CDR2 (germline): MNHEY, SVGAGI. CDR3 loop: CASSYTGGGETQYF. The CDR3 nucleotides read TGTGCCAGCAGCTACACAGGGGGCGGGGAGACCCAGTACTTC.

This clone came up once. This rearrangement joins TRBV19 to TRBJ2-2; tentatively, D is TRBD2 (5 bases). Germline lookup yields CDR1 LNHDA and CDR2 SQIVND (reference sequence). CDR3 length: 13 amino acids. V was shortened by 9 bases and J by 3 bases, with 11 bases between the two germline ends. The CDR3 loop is CASGLAHTGELFF. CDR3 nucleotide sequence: TGTGCCAGCGGGCTAGCCCACACCGGGGAGCTGTTTTTT.

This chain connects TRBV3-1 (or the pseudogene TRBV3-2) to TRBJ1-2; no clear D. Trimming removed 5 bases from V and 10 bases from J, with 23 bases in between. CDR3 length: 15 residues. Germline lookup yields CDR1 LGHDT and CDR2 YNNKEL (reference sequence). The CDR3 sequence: CASSNNGLEGGFYTF. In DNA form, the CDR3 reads TGTGCCAGCAGCAACAACGGGCTAGAGGGAGGGTTCTACACCTTC.

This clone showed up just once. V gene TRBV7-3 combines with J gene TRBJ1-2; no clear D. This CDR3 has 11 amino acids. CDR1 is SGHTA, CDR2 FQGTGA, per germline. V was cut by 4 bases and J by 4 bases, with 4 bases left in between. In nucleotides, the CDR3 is TGTGCCAGCAGCTCGGGCTATGGCTACACCTTC. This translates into CASSSGYGYTF.

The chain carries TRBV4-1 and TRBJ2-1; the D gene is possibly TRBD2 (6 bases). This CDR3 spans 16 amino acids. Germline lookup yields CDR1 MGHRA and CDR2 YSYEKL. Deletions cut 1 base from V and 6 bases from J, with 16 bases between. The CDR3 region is CASSQGGERPSNEQFF. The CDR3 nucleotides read TGCGCCAGCAGCCAAGGGGGGGAGCGCCCCTCCAATGAGCAGTTCTTC.

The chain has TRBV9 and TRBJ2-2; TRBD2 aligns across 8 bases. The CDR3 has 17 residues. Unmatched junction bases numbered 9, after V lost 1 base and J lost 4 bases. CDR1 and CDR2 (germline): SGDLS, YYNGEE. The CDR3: CASSVSPSGSGTGELFF. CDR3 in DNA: TGTGCCAGCAGCGTATCCCCCAGCGGGAGCGGCACCGGGGAGCTGTTTTTT.

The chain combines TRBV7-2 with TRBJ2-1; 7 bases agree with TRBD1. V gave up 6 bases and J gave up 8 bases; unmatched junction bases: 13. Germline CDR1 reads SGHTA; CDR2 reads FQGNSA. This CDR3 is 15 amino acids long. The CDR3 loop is CASRRTGGGSDEQFF. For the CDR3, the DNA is TGTGCCAGCAGAAGGACAGGAGGTGGATCGGATGAGCAGTTCTTC. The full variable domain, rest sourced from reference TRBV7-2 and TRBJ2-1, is GAGVSQSPSNKVTEKGKDVELRCDPISGHTALYWYRQSLGQGLEFLIYFQGNSAPDKSGLPSDRFSAERTGGSVSTLTIQRTQQEDSAVYLCASRRTGGGSDEQFFGPGTRLTVL.

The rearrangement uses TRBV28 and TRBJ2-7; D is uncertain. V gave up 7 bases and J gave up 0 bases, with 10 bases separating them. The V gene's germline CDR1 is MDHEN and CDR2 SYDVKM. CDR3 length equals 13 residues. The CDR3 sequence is CASIQSSSYEQYF. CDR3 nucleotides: TGTGCCAGCATACAGTCCAGCTCCTACGAGCAGTACTTC.